These 2 T cell receptor beta chains originate from one sample sequenced in a study of T-cell reconstitution after alpha-beta-depleted transplantation in children. Unique molecular identifiers tagged the TCRbeta library. TCRdb fed the PCR reads into MiXCR, producing one record per CDR3 protein. Counted here are approximately 520,000 distinct CDR3 sequences, 11% occurring once; the ten biggest clones make up approximately 15%. Sequenced material: PBMCs, mostly from graft donor cells, taken 180 days after TCRalphabeta/CD19-depleted stem cell transplant. All receptors derive from a female patient between 2 and 15 years old who had a stem cell transplant for aplastic anemia, so the T cells may come from the graft donor.

This rearrangement joins TRBV13 to TRBJ2-6; a weak D match, TRBD1 (6 bases). Germline-derived CDR1 and CDR2 are PRHDT and FYEKMQ (reference sequence). CDR3 length: 17 amino acids. V gave up 4 bases and J gave up 2 bases, with 15 bases separating them. CDR3 region: CASSSYHRVAGANVLTF. DNA of the CDR3: TGTGCCAGCAGCTCGTACCACAGGGTCGCTGGGGCCAACGTCCTGACTTTC.

J is TRBJ2-3 and V is TRBV5-1; D gene unclear. The germline CDR1 and CDR2 sequences are SGHRS and YFSETQ. Trimming cost V 5 bases and J 6 bases, with 10 bases left between them. The CDR3 runs 12 residues. The CDR3, as DNA: TGCGCCAGCAGTGCATCGCCGGATACGCAGTATTTT. Residues: CASSASPDTQYF.